This TCR beta chain was identified during a study of blood T cell repertoires in COVID-19. Study-wide background: Donors in the United States, Italy and Spain gave samples during acute or convalescent COVID-19.

CDR1 and CDR2 from the germline V gene are SQVTM and ANQGSEA. With 7 bases clipped from V and 0 bases from J, the junction kept 7 bases outside the gene matches. The CDR3 spans 14 residues. Per the study methods: Quantification of nucleated cells was approximated via reference gene primer amplification. Sequencing used immunoSEQ multiplex PCR; TCRdb keeps in-frame clones, though not all of them. V and J calls and clone size are as listed in that table; D and trimming were resolved from the DNA. The sample carries 130,000 to 150,000 clones, roughly 80% recorded once. V usage is TRBV29-1 and J usage is TRBJ2-3, with 7 bases matching TRBD1. Input material: PBMCs or T cells enriched from blood (not recorded which). The TCR comes from a man aged 45 to 65 who had recovered from COVID-19. The CDR3 region is CSAAGTASTDTQYF. In DNA form, the CDR3 reads TGCAGCGCAGCCGGGACAGCTAGCACAGATACGCAGTATTTT.